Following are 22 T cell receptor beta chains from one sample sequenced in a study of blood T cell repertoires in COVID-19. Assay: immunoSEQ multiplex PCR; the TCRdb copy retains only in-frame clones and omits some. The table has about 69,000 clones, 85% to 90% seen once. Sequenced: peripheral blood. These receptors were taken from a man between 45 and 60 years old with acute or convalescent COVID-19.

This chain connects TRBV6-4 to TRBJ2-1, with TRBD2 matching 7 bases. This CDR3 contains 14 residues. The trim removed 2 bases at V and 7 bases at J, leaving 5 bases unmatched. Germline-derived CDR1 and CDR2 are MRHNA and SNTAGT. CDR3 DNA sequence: TGTGCCAGCAGTGACCAAGGACTAGGTAATGAGCAGTTCTTC. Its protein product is CASSDQGLGNEQFF.

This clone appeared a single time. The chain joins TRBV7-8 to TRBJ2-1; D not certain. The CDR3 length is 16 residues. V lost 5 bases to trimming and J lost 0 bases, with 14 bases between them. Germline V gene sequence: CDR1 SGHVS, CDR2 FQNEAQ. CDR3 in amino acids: CASSTRTLSSYNEQFF. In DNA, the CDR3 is TGTGCCAGCAGCACCCGAACCCTAAGCTCCTACAATGAGCAGTTCTTC.

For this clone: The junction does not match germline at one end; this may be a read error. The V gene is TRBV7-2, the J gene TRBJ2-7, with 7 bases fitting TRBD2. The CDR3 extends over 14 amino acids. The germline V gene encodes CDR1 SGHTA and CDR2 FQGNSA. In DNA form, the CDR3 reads TGTGCCAGCAGCCGCGGACTAGTTTCCTACGGGCAGTACTTC. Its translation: CASSRGLVSYGQYF.

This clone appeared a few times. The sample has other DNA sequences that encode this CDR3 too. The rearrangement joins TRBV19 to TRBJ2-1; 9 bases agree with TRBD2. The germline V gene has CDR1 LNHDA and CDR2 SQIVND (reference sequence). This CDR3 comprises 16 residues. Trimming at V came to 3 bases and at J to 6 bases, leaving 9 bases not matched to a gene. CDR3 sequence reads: CASSIQTGLAGNEQFF. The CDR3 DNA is TGTGCCAGTAGTATCCAAACGGGACTAGCCGGCAATGAGCAGTTCTTC.

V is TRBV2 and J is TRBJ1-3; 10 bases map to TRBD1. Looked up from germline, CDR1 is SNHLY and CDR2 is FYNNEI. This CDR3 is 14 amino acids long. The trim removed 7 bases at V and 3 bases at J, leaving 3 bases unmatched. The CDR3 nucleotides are TGTGCCAGCACTGGGACAGGGGATGGAAACACCATATATTTT. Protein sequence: CASTGTGDGNTIYF.

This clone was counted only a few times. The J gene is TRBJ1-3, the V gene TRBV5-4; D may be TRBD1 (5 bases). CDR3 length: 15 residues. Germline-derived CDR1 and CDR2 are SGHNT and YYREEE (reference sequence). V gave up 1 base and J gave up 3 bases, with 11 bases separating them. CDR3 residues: CASSLKGPHGNTIYF. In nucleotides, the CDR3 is TGTGCCAGCAGCTTGAAGGGGCCTCATGGAAACACCATATATTTT.

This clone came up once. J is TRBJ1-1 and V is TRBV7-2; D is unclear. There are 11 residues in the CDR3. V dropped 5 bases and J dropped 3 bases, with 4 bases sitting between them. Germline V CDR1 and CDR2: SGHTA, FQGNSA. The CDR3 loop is CASSPDTEAFF. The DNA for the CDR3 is TGTGCCAGCAGCCCTGACACTGAAGCTTTCTTT.

In DNA form, the CDR3 reads TGTGCTAGTAGTCGAGGTGCGGGAGGCCCCAGAGATATCGAGCAGTACTTC. This codes for CASSRGAGGPRDIEQYF. V usage is TRBV12-5 and J usage is TRBJ2-7, with 8 bases aligning to TRBD2. Losses at the gene ends were 8 bases for V and 6 bases for J; bases not matched to a gene: 21. Looked up from germline, CDR1 is LGHNT and CDR2 is FRNRAP. There are 17 residues in the CDR3.

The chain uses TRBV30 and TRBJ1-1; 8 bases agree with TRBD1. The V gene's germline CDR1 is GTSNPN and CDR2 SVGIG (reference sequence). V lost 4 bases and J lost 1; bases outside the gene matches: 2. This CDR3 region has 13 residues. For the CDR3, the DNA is TGTGCCTGGACTCAGGGGGCGAACACTGAAGCTTTCTTT. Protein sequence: CAWTQGANTEAFF.

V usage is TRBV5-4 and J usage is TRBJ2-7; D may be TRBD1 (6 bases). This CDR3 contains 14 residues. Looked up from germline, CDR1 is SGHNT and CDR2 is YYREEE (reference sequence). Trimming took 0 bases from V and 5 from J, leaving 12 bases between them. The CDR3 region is CASSLDGGTNEQYF. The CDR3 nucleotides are TGTGCCAGCAGCTTGGATGGGGGCACCAACGAGCAGTACTTC.

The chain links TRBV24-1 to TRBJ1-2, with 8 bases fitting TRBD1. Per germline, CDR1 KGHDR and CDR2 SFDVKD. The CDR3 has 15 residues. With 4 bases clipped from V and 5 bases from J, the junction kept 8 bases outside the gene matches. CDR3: CATSDPTGGMYGYTF. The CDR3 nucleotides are TGTGCCACCAGTGACCCAACAGGGGGGATGTATGGCTACACCTTC.

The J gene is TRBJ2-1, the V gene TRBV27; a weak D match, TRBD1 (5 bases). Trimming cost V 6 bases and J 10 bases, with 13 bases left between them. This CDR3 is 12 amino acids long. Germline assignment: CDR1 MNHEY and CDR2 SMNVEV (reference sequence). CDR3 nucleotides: TGTGCCAGCAGGGAACCTACAGGAGAGCAGTTCTTC. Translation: CASREPTGEQFF.

This CDR3 is CASSLSKNRARGYTF. The CDR3 DNA follows: TGTGCCAGCAGTTTATCGAAAAACAGGGCTCGGGGCTACACCTTC. V and J are TRBV27 and TRBJ1-2; a possible D gene is TRBD1 (6 bases). Between the trimmed V and J ends, which lost 0 bases and 8 bases, there was a span of 16 bases. The CDR3 loop spans 15 amino acids. The V gene's germline CDR1 is MNHEY and CDR2 SMNVEV (reference sequence).

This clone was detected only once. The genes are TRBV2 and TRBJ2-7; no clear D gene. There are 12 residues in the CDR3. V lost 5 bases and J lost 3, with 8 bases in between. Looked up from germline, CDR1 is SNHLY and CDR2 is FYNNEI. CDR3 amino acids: CASSSGFYEQYF. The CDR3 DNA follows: TGTGCCAGCAGTTCCGGGTTCTACGAGCAGTACTTC.

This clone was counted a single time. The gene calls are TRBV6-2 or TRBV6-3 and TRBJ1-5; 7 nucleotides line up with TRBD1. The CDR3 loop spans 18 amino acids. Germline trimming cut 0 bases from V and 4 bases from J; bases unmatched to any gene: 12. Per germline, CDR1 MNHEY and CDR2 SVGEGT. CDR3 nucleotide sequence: TGTGCCAGCAGTTACTCTCGAGTCCGAACAGGGGTAAATCAGCCCCAGCATTTT. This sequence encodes CASSYSRVRTGVNQPQHF.

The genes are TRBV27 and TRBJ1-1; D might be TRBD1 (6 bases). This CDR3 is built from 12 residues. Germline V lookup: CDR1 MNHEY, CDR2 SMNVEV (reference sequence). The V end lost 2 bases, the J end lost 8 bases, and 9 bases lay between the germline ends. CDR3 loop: CASSLQGREAFF. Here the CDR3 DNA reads TGTGCCAGCAGTTTACAGGGGCGAGAAGCTTTCTTT.

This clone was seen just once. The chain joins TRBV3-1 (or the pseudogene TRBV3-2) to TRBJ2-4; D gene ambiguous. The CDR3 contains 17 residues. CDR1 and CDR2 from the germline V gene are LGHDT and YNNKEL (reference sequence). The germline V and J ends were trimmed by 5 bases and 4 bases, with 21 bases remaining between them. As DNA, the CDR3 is TGTGCCAGCAGCTACAAACATCCCATTTGCAAAAAAAACATTCAGTACTTC. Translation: CASSYKHPICKKNIQYF.

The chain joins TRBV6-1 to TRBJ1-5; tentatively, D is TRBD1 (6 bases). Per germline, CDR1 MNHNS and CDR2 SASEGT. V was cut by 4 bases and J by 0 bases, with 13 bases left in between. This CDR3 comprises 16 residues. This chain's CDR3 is CASSGSRGYSNQPQHF. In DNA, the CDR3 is TGTGCCAGCAGTGGAAGCAGGGGATATAGCAATCAGCCCCAGCATTTT.

The CDR3 DNA sequence: TGTGCCAGCAGCTCGACTAGCGGGAGGGCCGGGGAGCTGTTTTTT. It translates to CASSSTSGRAGELFF. The J gene is TRBJ2-2, the V gene TRBV11-2; 14 bases align to TRBD2. Germline V lookup: CDR1 SGHAT, CDR2 FQNNGV. CDR3 length: 15 amino acids. J lost 6 bases, V lost 4 bases, and 1 base had no gene match. Full variable domain (remainder filled in from reference TRBV11-2 and TRBJ2-2): EAGVAQSPRYKIIEKRQSVAFWCNPISGHATLYWYQQILGQGPKLLIQFQNNGVVDDSQLPKDRFSAERLKGVDSTLKIQPAKLEDSAVYLCASSSTSGRAGELFFGEGSRLTVL.

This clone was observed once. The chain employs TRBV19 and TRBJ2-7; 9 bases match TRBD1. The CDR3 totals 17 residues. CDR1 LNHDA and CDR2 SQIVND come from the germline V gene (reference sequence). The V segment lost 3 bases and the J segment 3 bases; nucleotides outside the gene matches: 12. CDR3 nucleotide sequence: TGTGCCAGTAGTATTCGGAGGGGGGACAGGGCCTTCTACGAGCAGTACTTC. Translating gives CASSIRRGDRAFYEQYF.

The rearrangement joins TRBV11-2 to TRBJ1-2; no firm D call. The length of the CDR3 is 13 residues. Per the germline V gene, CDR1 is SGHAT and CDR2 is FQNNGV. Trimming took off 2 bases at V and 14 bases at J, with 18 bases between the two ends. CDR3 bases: TGTGCCAGCAGCTTAAGTGGAACAGCCGCTCAGACCTTC. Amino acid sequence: CASSLSGTAAQTF.

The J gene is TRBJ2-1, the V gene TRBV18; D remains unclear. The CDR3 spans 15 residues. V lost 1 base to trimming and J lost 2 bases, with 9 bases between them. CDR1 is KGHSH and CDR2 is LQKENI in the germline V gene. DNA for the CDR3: TGTGCCAGCTCACCACGTCCGCAGGCCTACAATGAGCAGTTCTTC. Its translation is CASSPRPQAYNEQFF.